A selection of T cell receptor beta chains follows, all from one sample in a study of Ad26.COV2.S vaccination and SARS-CoV-2 variants. Method: immunoSEQ multiplex PCR; TCRdb's copy keeps in-frame clones and lacks some. The sample holds 350,000 to 500,000 clones, roughly 90% seen once. The material sequenced was peripheral blood, taken in a trial of Ad26.COV2.S vaccine versus placebo. These receptors were obtained from a person aged 18-65 years who received the Ad26.COV2.S COVID-19 vaccine or a placebo. The CDR3 runs from the conserved cysteine through the conserved F or W. The order of the fields is D gene, V gene, J gene, clone size, CDR3 protein, CDR3 DNA. D genes are given only for firm matches. A clone size is listed for some rows: how often the clone was seen (once, few, many), or a class if it is expanded.

>TRBD1|TRBV2|TRBJ1-6|-
CASRAQGAEGSPLHF
TGTGCCAGCAGGGCACAGGGGGCTGAGGGATCACCCCTCCACTTT
>-|TRBV6-5|TRBJ2-7|-
CASSNYEQYF
TGTGCCAGCAGTAACTACGAGCAGTACTTC
>-|TRBV5-6|TRBJ2-7|-
CASSLTETYEQYF
TGTGCCAGCAGCTTGACGGAGACCTACGAGCAGTACTTC
>-|TRBV30|TRBJ2-6|-
CAWSAKGAGANVLTF
TGTGCCTGGAGTGCGAAGGGGGCTGGGGCCAACGTCCTGACTTTC
>TRBD1|TRBV14|TRBJ2-5|-
CASSHRDRGVHETQYF
TGTGCCAGCAGCCACCGGGACAGGGGGGTCCATGAGACCCAGTACTTC
>-|TRBV12-3/TRBV12-4|TRBJ1-1|-
CASGDKNTEAFF
TGTGCCAGCGGGGACAAGAACACTGAAGCTTTCTTT
>-|TRBV7-2|TRBJ2-1|-
CASSLSALSSYNEQFF
TGTGCCAGCAGCTTAAGTGCACTGAGCTCCTACAATGAGCAGTTCTTC
>TRBD2|TRBV3-1/TRBV3-2|TRBJ2-5|-
CASSPGLAGIQETQYF
TGTGCCAGCAGCCCAGGACTAGCGGGTATCCAAGAGACCCAGTACTTC
>-|TRBV9|TRBJ2-3|-
CASSVVGSGTDTQYF
TGTGCCAGCAGCGTAGTAGGGTCTGGCACAGATACGCAGTATTTT
>-|TRBV5-6|TRBJ2-7|-
CASSVQGYEQYF
TGTGCCAGCAGCGTGCAAGGGTACGAGCAGTACTTC
>TRBD1|TRBV7-2|TRBJ1-2|-
CASSLAGDRGRSYGYTF
TGTGCCAGCAGCTTAGCGGGGGACAGGGGGAGAAGCTATGGCTACACCTTC
>-|TRBV18|TRBJ2-7|-
CASSPPVEYEQYF
TGTGCCAGCTCACCACCAGTAGAGTACGAGCAGTACTTC
>-|TRBV2|TRBJ2-1|once
CASSPSLGNEQFF
TGTGCCAGCAGCCCGTCTTTAGGGAATGAGCAGTTCTTC
>TRBD1|TRBV28|TRBJ1-3|-
CASSFLGQEAGNTIYF
TGTGCCAGCAGTTTTTTGGGACAGGAAGCTGGAAACACCATATATTTT
>-|TRBV7-2|TRBJ2-2|once
CASSRQAGELFF
TGTGCCAGCAGCCGACAAGCCGGGGAGCTGTTTTTT
>TRBD1|TRBV5-1|TRBJ1-2|-
CASSSGTGGFGYTF
TGCGCCAGCAGCTCCGGGACAGGGGGTTTTGGCTACACCTTC
>-|TRBV5-1|TRBJ1-1|once
CASSLLVGGGNTEAFF
TGCGCCAGCAGCTTGTTGGTCGGGGGAGGGAACACTGAAGCTTTCTTT
>-|TRBV6-1|TRBJ1-2|-
CASSDKQGWGGYTF
TGTGCCAGCAGTGACAAACAGGGTTGGGGTGGCTACACCTTC
>-|TRBV6-5|TRBJ1-1|-
CASSPNTGGTEAFF
TGTGCCAGCAGCCCCAACACGGGTGGGACTGAAGCTTTCTTT
>-|TRBV3-1/TRBV3-2|TRBJ1-2|few
CASSQIRNYGYTF
TGTGCCAGCAGCCAAATAAGGAACTATGGCTACACCTTC
>-|TRBV7-6|TRBJ2-7|-
CASIPPLSYEQYF
TGTGCCAGCATCCCACCACTGTCTTATGAGCAGTACTTC
>-|TRBV19|TRBJ1-5|-
CASNKTPSNQPQHF
TGTGCCAGTAATAAAACACCTTCCAATCAGCCCCAGCATTTT
>-|TRBV7-2|TRBJ1-1|-
CASRMGMNTEAFF
TGTGCCAGCAGGATGGGGATGAACACTGAAGCTTTCTTT
>-|TRBV18|TRBJ2-1|few
CASSPRIYNEQFF
TGTGCCAGCTCACCTAGAATCTACAATGAGCAGTTCTTC
>-|TRBV11-2|TRBJ2-2|-
CASSLSGAGELFF
TGTGCCAGCAGCTTAAGTGGGGCCGGGGAGCTGTTTTTT
>-|TRBV29-1|TRBJ2-7|-
CSVVYGNSYEQYF
TGCAGCGTTGTTTACGGAAACTCCTACGAGCAGTACTTC
>-|TRBV6-1|TRBJ2-2|-
CASSESGPGELFF
TGTGCCAGCAGTGAATCAGGGCCCGGGGAGCTGTTTTTT
>TRBD2|TRBV11-2|TRBJ2-2|-
CASSDRRGLANTGELFF
TGTGCCAGCAGCGATCGACGGGGACTAGCGAACACCGGGGAGCTGTTTTTT
>-|TRBV29-1|TRBJ1-2|-
CSVEDQGLVGPLQGYTF
TGCAGCGTTGAAGATCAAGGTTTGGTGGGACCGCTGCAGGGCTACACCTTC
>-|TRBV27|TRBJ2-7|-
CASSLGRAGEQYF
TGTGCCAGCAGTTTGGGTAGGGCGGGCGAGCAGTACTTC
>-|TRBV29-1|TRBJ2-1|-
CSVEPPGGLSYNEQFF
TGCAGCGTTGAACCCCCAGGGGGACTCTCCTACAATGAGCAGTTCTTC
>-|TRBV6-5|TRBJ1-6|-
CASSYSIGSPLHF
TGTGCCAGCAGTTACTCAATAGGGTCACCCCTCCACTTT
>TRBD1|TRBV5-1|TRBJ2-3|-
CASSRGQESTDTQYF
TGCGCCAGCAGCCGGGGACAGGAAAGCACAGATACGCAGTATTTT
>TRBD1|TRBV5-1|TRBJ1-2|-
CASSLELGTVHGYTF
TGCGCCAGCAGCTTGGAGTTGGGGACAGTTCATGGCTACACCTTC
>TRBD1|TRBV28|TRBJ1-1|-
CASSLLSLIGTGGAFF
TGTGCCAGCAGTTTATTATCGTTGATTGGGACAGGGGGCGCTTTCTTT
>-|TRBV6-5|TRBJ2-1|-
CASSRGSAYNEQFF
TGTGCCAGCAGTCGTGGGAGCGCCTACAATGAGCAGTTCTTC
>-|TRBV2|TRBJ2-3|-
CASSEAKWVTDTQYF
TGTGCCAGCAGTGAAGCGAAGTGGGTCACAGATACGCAGTATTTT
>TRBD1|TRBV12-3/TRBV12-4|TRBJ1-1|-
CASSLHDRAEAFF
TGTGCCAGCAGTTTACATGACAGGGCGGAAGCTTTCTTT
>-|TRBV14|TRBJ2-2|-
CASSQSLANTGELFF
TGTGCCAGCAGCCAATCGCTCGCGAACACCGGGGAGCTGTTTTTT
>-|TRBV29-1|TRBJ1-1|-
CSSGPSFNTEAFF
TGCAGCTCCGGGCCTTCTTTTAACACTGAAGCTTTCTTT
>TRBD2|TRBV6-5|TRBJ2-4|once
CASKLAEAKNIQYF
TGTGCCAGCAAACTAGCGGAAGCCAAAAACATTCAGTACTTC
>-|TRBV29-1|TRBJ2-6|-
CSVGGGLGANVLTF
TGCAGCGTTGGAGGGGGGCTTGGGGCCAACGTCCTGACTTTC